This T cell receptor (beta chain) emerged from a study of a mutant IDH1 vaccine in newly diagnosed glioma. Study context: The first vaccination came 4-6 weeks after radiotherapy alone, or with temozolomide cycles. Radiotherapy, temozolomide, or both had been given previously, and both were given to most.

Note on this clone: Its antigen is not known.

This CDR3 comprises 13 residues. Germline V gene lookup returns CDR1 SGHNT and CDR2 YENEEA. V lost 2 bases and J lost 4, with 7 bases in between. Time point meaning: week 11, during vaccination. Each vaccine dose was 300 ug of mutant IDH1 20-mer peptide, with topical imiquimod. Sequencing used immunoSEQ multiplex PCR; TCRdb keeps in-frame clones, though not all of them. The repertoire holds fewer than 65,000 clones, with roughly 80% as singletons. The chain is built from TRBV11-3 and TRBJ2-3, with D uncertain. The starting material was PBMCs, obtained from a glioma patient whose treatment included an IDH1 peptide vaccine. This clonotype was obtained from a man in his fifties or sixties with glioma. CDR3 residues: CASSLQRADTQYF. The CDR3 coding sequence is TGTGCCAGCAGCTTACAAAGGGCAGATACGCAGTATTTT. The full variable domain, with the rest looked up from reference TRBV11-3 and TRBJ2-3, is EAGVVQSPRYKIIEKKQPVAFWCNPISGHNTLYWYLQNLGQGPELLIRYENEEAVDDSQLPKDRFSAERLKGVDSTLKIQPAELGDSAVYLCASSLQRADTQYFGPGTRLTVL.